The clone carrying this T cell receptor beta chain has a single count. Its antigen is not known. The repertoire was sequenced with immunoSEQ multiplex PCR; TCRdb's copy has only in-frame clones and lacks some. The sample yields millions of clones, approximately 94% seen once. These data belong to a study of shared clonotypes between healthy human individuals. Overall study: A donor's plate count was three for CD4 naive and three for CD4 memory; CD8 naive had two and CD8 memory one.

Trimming removed 1 base from V and 3 bases from J, with 10 bases in between. The length of the CDR3 is 16 residues. Per germline, CDR1 LNHDA and CDR2 SQIVND (reference sequence). The study's findings and limits: Sharing across a few donors was seen in roughly 5.2% of naive CD4 clonotypes. Against clonotypes common to all four donors, non-shared ones had lower generation probabilities.

CD45RO-negative, CCR7-selected cells formed the naive CD8 fraction, which excluded terminally differentiated effector memory CD45RA+ cells. Donors had no recently reported acute infections or vaccinations and were HIV-negative. This chain uses TRBV19 with TRBJ1-6; D is undetermined. This sequence originates from a young man in good health. The sequenced material came from naive CD8+ T cells sorted from blood. Written as DNA, the CDR3 is TGTGCCAGTAGTATAGCCCAGGCCTACTATAATTCACCCCTCCACTTT. Translation gives CASSIAQAYYNSPLHF.